Below are 3 T cell receptor beta chains sequenced from a single sample in a study of T cell responses to AZD1222 COVID-19 vaccine (dated by TCRdb to about 2021). The label giving this sample's time point can be read as: about 28 days (+/-7) after the second vaccine dose. Libraries were constructed by the immunoSEQ multiplex PCR assay. TCRdb limited this immuneACCESS table to in-frame rearrangements with V and J called. A share of clones is missing; checked studies link under half to unresolved V genes, and the rest is unexplained. Across this sample there are about 140,000 clones, with more than 85% seen only once. The ten largest clones capture around 3.5% of the sample. The material sequenced was peripheral blood, taken 28 days after the second AZD1222 dose. These receptors were collected from an adult who received the AZD1222 COVID-19 vaccine.

The chain joins TRBV6-5 to TRBJ1-1; D uncertain. Trimming stripped 6 bases from V and 5 bases from J, with 16 bases between. Germline-derived CDR1 and CDR2 are MNHEY and SVGAGI. The CDR3 runs to 14 residues. The DNA of the CDR3 is TGTGCCAGCAGCCCGGGCGCAGCACTAACTGAAGCTTTCTTT. Translation: CASSPGAALTEAFF.

Comments on this clone: Distinct nucleotide sequences in the sample also encode this CDR3. V gene TRBV28 combines with J gene TRBJ1-4, with 11 nucleotides matching TRBD1. Looked up from germline, CDR1 is MDHEN and CDR2 is SYDVKM. The CDR3 has 15 residues. V shed 4 bases and J 8 bases; nucleotides not matched to a gene: 6. CDR3 DNA: TGTGCCAGCAGTTCACCGGGACAGGGGGGAGAAAAACTGTTTTTT. It encodes CASSSPGQGGEKLFF.

V usage is TRBV5-1 and J usage is TRBJ1-6; TRBD1 is a possible D gene (6 bases). Germline CDR1 reads SGHRS; CDR2 reads YFSETQ. Trimming cost V 2 bases and J 0 bases, with 9 bases left between them. The CDR3 runs 16 residues. CDR3 region: CASSFDRSSYNSPLHF. The DNA for the CDR3 is TGCGCCAGCAGCTTTGACAGGAGCTCCTATAATTCACCCCTCCACTTT.